The rows below give T cell receptor beta chains drawn from one sample of a study of T cell responses to AZD1222 COVID-19 vaccine. Assay used: immunoSEQ multiplex PCR; TCRdb lists only in-frame clones, some missing. Here the sample spans hundreds of thousands of clones, 85% to 95% being singletons. This sample comprised peripheral blood, obtained 28 days after the second AZD1222 dose. The receptor source for this set is an adult who received the AZD1222 COVID-19 vaccine. CDR3s include the opening cysteine and the closing phenylalanine or tryptophan. D genes are given only for firm matches. Clone size is given for some rows only: seen once, a few or many times, or a class if the clone is expanded.

d_call | clone_size | j_call | v_call | cdr3_aa | cdr3_nt
. | . | TRBJ2-7 | TRBV7-2 | CASSPYSTRTYEQYF | TGTGCCAGCAGCCCCTACTCTACGAGAACCTACGAGCAGTACTTC
TRBD2 | few | TRBJ2-7 | TRBV27 | CASSLLLAGEPYEQYF | TGTGCCAGCAGTTTATTACTAGCGGGAGAACCCTACGAGCAGTACTTC
. | . | TRBJ1-5 | TRBV10-3 | CAISELPGNQPQHF | TGTGCCATCAGTGAGTTACCGGGGAATCAGCCCCAGCATTTT
. | . | TRBJ1-1 | TRBV7-2 | CASSSTPNTEAFF | TGTGCCAGCAGCTCAACACCGAACACTGAAGCTTTCTTT
. | . | TRBJ2-5 | TRBV4-2 | CASSSLTAPQETQYF | TGTGCCAGCAGCTCCCTGACGGCCCCCCAAGAGACCCAGTACTTC
. | . | TRBJ2-7 | TRBV9 | CASSVALAGDGYEQYF | TGTGCCAGCAGCGTAGCTCTGGCAGGGGACGGCTACGAGCAGTACTTC
. | . | TRBJ1-6 | TRBV3-1/TRBV3-2 | CASSRPPPSPLHF | TGTGCCAGCAGCCGGCCCCCACCATCACCCCTCCACTTT
TRBD2 | . | TRBJ2-7 | TRBV25-1 | CASSDPGRAEQYF | TGTGCCAGCAGTGACCCCGGGAGGGCCGAGCAGTACTTC
. | . | TRBJ2-2 | TRBV27 | CASSLLGGRPSSGELFF | TGTGCCAGCAGTTTATTAGGGGGGCGGCCCTCGAGCGGGGAGCTGTTTTTT
TRBD2 | once | TRBJ2-3 | TRBV7-6 | CASSPWTSGTTRGTDTQYF | TGTGCCAGCAGCCCTTGGACTAGCGGGACCACGCGGGGCACAGATACGCAGTATTTT
. | . | TRBJ2-7 | TRBV28 | CASSLAEGYEQYF | TGTGCCAGCAGTTTAGCTGAGGGCTACGAGCAGTACTTC
. | . | TRBJ1-2 | TRBV29-1 | CSVGTGTNYGYTF | TGCAGCGTCGGAACAGGGACCAACTATGGCTACACCTTC
. | . | TRBJ1-1 | TRBV19 | CASSMMTEAFF | TGTGCCAGTAGTATGATGACTGAAGCTTTCTTT
TRBD1 | . | TRBJ2-7 | TRBV11-2 | CASSLGQGAYEQYF | TGTGCCAGCAGCTTAGGACAGGGGGCTTACGAGCAGTACTTC
TRBD2 | . | TRBJ2-3 | TRBV28 | CASSYRTSGSTDTQYF | TGTGCCAGCAGTTACCGGACTAGCGGTAGCACAGATACGCAGTATTTT
TRBD1 | . | TRBJ2-7 | TRBV27 | CASTQDRDSYEQYF | TGTGCCAGCACCCAGGACAGGGACTCCTACGAGCAGTACTTC
. | . | TRBJ1-1 | TRBV6-5 | CASSYGRVGTEAFF | TGTGCCAGCAGTTACGGGAGGGTGGGCACTGAAGCTTTCTTT
TRBD1 | . | TRBJ2-7 | TRBV2 | CASSYRDRREQYF | TGTGCCAGCAGTTACAGGGACAGGCGCGAGCAGTACTTC
TRBD1 | . | TRBJ2-7 | TRBV4-1 | CASSQESGTGEYEQYF | TGCGCCAGCAGCCAAGAATCCGGGACAGGGGAATACGAGCAGTACTTC
TRBD1 | . | TRBJ2-7 | TRBV27 | CASSPNSDRGSPYEQYF | TGTGCCAGCAGTCCCAACTCGGACAGGGGGTCCCCCTACGAGCAGTACTTC
TRBD1 | . | TRBJ1-2 | TRBV27 | CASSDRGYGYTF | TGTGCCAGCAGTGACAGGGGCTATGGCTACACCTTC
. | . | TRBJ1-1 | TRBV2 | CASSNDGGTEAFF | TGTGCCAGCAGCAATGACGGTGGCACTGAAGCTTTCTTT
. | . | TRBJ1-2 | TRBV20-1 | CSASLPGHYGYTF | TGCAGTGCTAGTCTGCCCGGCCACTATGGCTACACCTTC
TRBD1 | . | TRBJ1-2 | TRBV28 | CASSTEQGGGYTF | TGTGCCAGCAGTACCGAACAGGGGGGCGGCTACACCTTC
TRBD2 | . | TRBJ2-7 | TRBV10-3 | CAISESGGGDEQYF | TGTGCCATCAGTGAGTCGGGGGGAGGGGACGAGCAGTACTTC